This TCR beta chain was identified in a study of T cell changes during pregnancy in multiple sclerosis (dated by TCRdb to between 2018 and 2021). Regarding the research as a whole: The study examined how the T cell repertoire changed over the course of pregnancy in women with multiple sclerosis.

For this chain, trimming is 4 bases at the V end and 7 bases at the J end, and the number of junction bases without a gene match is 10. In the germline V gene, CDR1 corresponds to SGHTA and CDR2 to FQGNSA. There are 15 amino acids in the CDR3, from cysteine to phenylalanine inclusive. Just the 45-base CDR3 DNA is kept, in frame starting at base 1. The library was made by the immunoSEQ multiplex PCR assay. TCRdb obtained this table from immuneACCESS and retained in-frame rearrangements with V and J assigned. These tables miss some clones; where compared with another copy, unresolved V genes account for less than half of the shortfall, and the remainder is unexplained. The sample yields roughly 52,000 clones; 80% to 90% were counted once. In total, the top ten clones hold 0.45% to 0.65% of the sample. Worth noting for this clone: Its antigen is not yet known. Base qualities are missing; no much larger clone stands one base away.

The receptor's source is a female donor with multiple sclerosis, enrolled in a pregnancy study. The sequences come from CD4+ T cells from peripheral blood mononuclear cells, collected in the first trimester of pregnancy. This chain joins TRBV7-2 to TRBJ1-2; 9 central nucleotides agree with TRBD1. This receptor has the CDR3 CASSSIRPDRGGYTF. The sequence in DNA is TGTGCCAGCAGCTCAATCCGTCCGGACAGGGGTGGCTACACCTTC.